The 9 T cell receptor beta chains given below trace back to one sample, sequenced in a study of regulatory T cells in long-lasting Graves disease. The time point is: persistent/refractory GD, antithyroid drugs over 5 years with positive TRAb. RNA extracted from PBMCs served as the sequencing template. Both iRepertoire HTBI primers and Arm-PCR of CDR3 regions were used to build the TCR beta libraries. TCRdb re-called the multiplex PCR reads with MiXCR, one entry per CDR3 protein. This table holds fewer than 550,000 distinct CDR3 sequences, 20% to 25% found once. Sequencing was performed on peripheral blood mononuclear cells (PBMCs), taken when the disease was refractory, from a patient treated with antithyroid drugs. These receptors were obtained from a female donor with Graves disease.

This clonotype was observed at least ten times. The chain has TRBV28 and TRBJ2-5; D not resolved. The CDR3 is made up of 11 amino acids. Germline V lookup: CDR1 MDHEN, CDR2 SYDVKM. V gave up 5 bases and J gave up 5 bases, with 6 bases separating them. CDR3 residues: CASSGVETQYF. As DNA, the CDR3 is TGTGCCAGCAGTGGAGTGGAGACCCAGTACTTC.

This clonotype showed up many times. The V and J genes are TRBV28 and TRBJ2-5; 10 bases line up with TRBD2. Germline loops: CDR1 MDHEN, CDR2 SYDVKM. The V gene end was trimmed by 3 bases and the J gene end by 5 bases; junction bases not matched to a gene: 12. The length of the CDR3 is 17 residues. The CDR3 spells CASSFGIGLAGVETQYF. In nucleotides, the CDR3 is TGTGCCAGCAGTTTCGGAATCGGGCTAGCGGGGGTTGAGACCCAGTACTTC.

This clonotype was recorded at least ten times. V gene TRBV11-2 combines with J gene TRBJ2-7; TRBD1 agrees at 9 bases. V lost 5 bases and J lost 3; bases outside the gene matches: 8. The CDR3 length is 15 residues. The germline V gene encodes CDR1 SGHAT and CDR2 FQNNGV. CDR3 sequence (DNA): TGTGCCAGCAGCCTGGGGACAGGGTGGTTCTACGAGCAGTACTTC. Protein product: CASSLGTGWFYEQYF.

The chain recombines TRBV7-6 with TRBJ1-5; 7 positions match TRBD1. This CDR3 comprises 15 residues. The V gene end was trimmed by 1 base and the J gene end by 6 bases; junction bases not matched to a gene: 6. Germline V gives CDR1 SGHVS, CDR2 FNYEAQ. CDR3 loop: CASSLDDRVGQPQHF. In nucleotides, the CDR3 is TGTGCCAGCAGCTTAGATGACAGGGTTGGTCAGCCCCAGCATTTT. Together with reference TRBV7-6 and TRBJ1-5, the CDR3 gives the full variable domain: GAGVSQSPRYKVTKRGQDVALRCDPISGHVSLYWYRQALGQGPEFLTYFNYEAQQDKSGLPNDRFSAERPEGSISTLTIQRTEQRDSAMYRCASSLDDRVGQPQHFGDGTRLSIL.

Concerning this clonotype: A much larger clone is a single base away; this may be a read error. This chain uses TRBV6-1 with TRBJ1-5; D not resolved. Germline V lookup: CDR1 MNHNS, CDR2 SASEGT. The CDR3 sequence is 16 residues long. CDR3 nucleotide sequence: TGTTCCAGCAGTCCCCTCGGGAGGGCTCGAGGGCAGCCCCAGCATTTT. This encodes CSSSPLGRARGQPQHF.

The gene calls are TRBV7-3 and TRBJ1-2, with TRBD1 matching 7 bases. Germline values: CDR1 SGHTA, CDR2 FQGTGA. The V and J ends lost 2 bases and 3 bases, in that order; junction bases with no gene match: 3. The CDR3 has 14 residues. In nucleotides, the CDR3 is TGTGCCAGCAGCTTAGCCGGGACAGACTATGGCTACACCTTC. Protein: CASSLAGTDYGYTF.

The table lists this clonotype with many counts. V is TRBV7-3 and J is TRBJ1-2, with 7 bases aligning to TRBD1. This CDR3 region has 13 residues. The junction had 7 bases not matched to a gene; V was cut back by 6 bases and J by 6 bases. The germline CDR1 and CDR2 sequences are SGHTA and FQGTGA. The CDR3 DNA is TGTGCCAGCAGTTACCGACAGGGAGATGGCTACACCTTC. Translated, it gives CASSYRQGDGYTF. Supplemented by reference TRBV7-3 and TRBJ1-2, the full variable domain reads GAGVSQTPSNKVTEKGKYVELRCDPISGHTALYWYRQSLGQGPEFLIYFQGTGAADDSGLPNDRFFAVRPEGSVSTLKIQRTERGDSAVYLCASSYRQGDGYTFGSGTRLTVV.

This clonotype was counted a few times. Since a much larger clone is just one base distant, this may be a read error. Since no conserved phenylalanine or tryptophan closes the CDR3, a read error is the likely cause. The genes are TRBV5-5 and TRBJ2-5; D gene unclear. Per the germline V gene, CDR1 is SGHKS and CDR2 is YYEKEE (reference sequence). The CDR3 runs 13 residues. The V end lost 0 bases, the J end lost 7 bases, and 10 bases lay between the germline ends. CDR3 in amino acids: CASSLGAGRTQYL. The CDR3 coding sequence is TGTGCCAGCAGCTTGGGTGCAGGAAGGACCCAGTACCTC.

This clonotype appeared many times. The chain couples TRBV12-3 or TRBV12-4 to TRBJ2-5, with a weak D call TRBD2 (6 bases). V was cut by 8 bases and J by 5 bases, with 18 bases left in between. This CDR3 spans 14 amino acids. The CDR3 protein is CASGQRGSGETQYF. The CDR3 nucleotides are TGTGCCAGCGGGCAACGGGGGTCCGGGGAGACCCAGTACTTC.